This TCR beta chain was identified during a study of cytomegalovirus exposure and HLA in healthy donors. Study information: Unique TCR beta sequences numbering about 100 million came from roughly 180 million T cells in an earlier analysis.

Both 60 Vbeta primers and 13 Jbeta primers went into the PCR. Libraries were prepared by immunoSEQ multiplex PCR; TCRdb keeps only in-frame clonotypes and omits some of them. The sample has about 110,000 clones. Notes on the study in general: In an earlier analysis, productive rearrangement rates for most beta V segments clustered near 87% or 30%.

Healthy bone marrow donors supplied every sample. For this clone: The antigen is undetermined.

Germline V gene lookup returns CDR1 SGHTA and CDR2 FQGTGA. The CDR3 runs 17 residues. With 0 bases removed from V and 2 bases from J, the gap between germline ends came to 13 bases. The V call is TRBV7-3, the J call TRBJ1-4, with unresolved D. Material for sequencing was PBMCs. The origin of this receptor is a man younger than 30 in good health and CMV-seronegative. The CDR3 DNA sequence: TGTGCCAGCAGCTTAACTCAGGCCCGATCCACTAATGAAAAACTGTTTTTT. The encoded protein is CASSLTQARSTNEKLFF.